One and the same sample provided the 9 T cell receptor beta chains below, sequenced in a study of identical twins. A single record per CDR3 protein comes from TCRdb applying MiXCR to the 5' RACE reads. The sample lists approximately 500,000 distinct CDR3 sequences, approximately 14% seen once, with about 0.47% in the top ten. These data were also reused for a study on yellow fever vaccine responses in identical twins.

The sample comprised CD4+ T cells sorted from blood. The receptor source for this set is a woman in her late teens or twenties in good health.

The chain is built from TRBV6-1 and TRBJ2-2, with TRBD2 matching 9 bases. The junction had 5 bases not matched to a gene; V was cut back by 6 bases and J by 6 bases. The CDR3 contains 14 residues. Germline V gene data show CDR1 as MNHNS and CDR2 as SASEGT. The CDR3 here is CASRTGLAPGELFF. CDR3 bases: TGTGCCAGCAGGACGGGACTAGCTCCCGGGGAGCTGTTTTTT.

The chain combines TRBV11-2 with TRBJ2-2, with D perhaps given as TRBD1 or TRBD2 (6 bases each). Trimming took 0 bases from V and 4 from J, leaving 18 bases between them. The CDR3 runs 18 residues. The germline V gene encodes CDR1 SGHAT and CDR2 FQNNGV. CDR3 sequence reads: CASSLEPRGGRVTGELFF. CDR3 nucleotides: TGTGCCAGCAGCTTAGAGCCCCGAGGGGGGCGCGTCACCGGGGAGCTGTTTTTT.

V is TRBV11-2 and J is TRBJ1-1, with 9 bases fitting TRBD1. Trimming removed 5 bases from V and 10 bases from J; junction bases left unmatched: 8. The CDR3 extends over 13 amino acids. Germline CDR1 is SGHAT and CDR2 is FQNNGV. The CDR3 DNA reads TGTGCCAGCAGCGCGGGACAGGGTGCGGGAGCTTTCTTT. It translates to CASSAGQGAGAFF.

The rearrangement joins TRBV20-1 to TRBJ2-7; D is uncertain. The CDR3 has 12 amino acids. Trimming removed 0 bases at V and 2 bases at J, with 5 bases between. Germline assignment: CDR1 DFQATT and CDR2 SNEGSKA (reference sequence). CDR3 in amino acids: CSARDRTYEQYV. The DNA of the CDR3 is TGCAGTGCTAGAGATCGAACCTACGAGCAGTACGTC.

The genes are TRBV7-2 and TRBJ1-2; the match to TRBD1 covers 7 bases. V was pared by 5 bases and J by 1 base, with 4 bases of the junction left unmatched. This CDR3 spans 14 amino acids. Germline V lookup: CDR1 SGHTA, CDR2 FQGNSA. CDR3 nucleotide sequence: TGTGCCAGCAGCCCGGCAGGGGGTAACTATGGCTACACCTTC. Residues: CASSPAGGNYGYTF.

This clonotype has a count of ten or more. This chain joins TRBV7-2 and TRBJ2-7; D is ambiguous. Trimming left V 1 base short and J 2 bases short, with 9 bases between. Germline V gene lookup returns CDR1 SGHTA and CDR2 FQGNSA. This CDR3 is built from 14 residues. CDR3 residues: CASSLVGSTYEQYF. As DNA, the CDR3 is TGTGCCAGCAGCTTAGTGGGCAGTACCTACGAGCAGTACTTC.

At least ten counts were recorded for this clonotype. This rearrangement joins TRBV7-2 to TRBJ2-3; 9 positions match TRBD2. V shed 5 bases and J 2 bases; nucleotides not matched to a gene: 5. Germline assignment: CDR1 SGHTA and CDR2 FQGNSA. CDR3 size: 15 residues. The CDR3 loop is CASSPTSGITDTQYF. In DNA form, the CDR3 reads TGTGCCAGCAGCCCGACTAGCGGTATCACAGATACGCAGTATTTT. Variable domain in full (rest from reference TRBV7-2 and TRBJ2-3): GAGVSQSPSNKVTEKGKDVELRCDPISGHTALYWYRQSLGQGLEFLIYFQGNSAPDKSGLPSDRFSAERTGGSVSTLTIQRTQQEDSAVYLCASSPTSGITDTQYFGPGTRLTVL.

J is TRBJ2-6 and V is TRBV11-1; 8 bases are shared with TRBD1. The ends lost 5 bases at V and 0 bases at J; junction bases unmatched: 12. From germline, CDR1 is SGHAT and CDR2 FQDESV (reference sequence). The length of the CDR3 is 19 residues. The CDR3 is CASSRGLTGVSSGANVLTF. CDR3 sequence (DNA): TGTGCCAGCAGCCGTGGACTGACAGGGGTCTCCTCTGGGGCCAACGTCCTGACTTTC.

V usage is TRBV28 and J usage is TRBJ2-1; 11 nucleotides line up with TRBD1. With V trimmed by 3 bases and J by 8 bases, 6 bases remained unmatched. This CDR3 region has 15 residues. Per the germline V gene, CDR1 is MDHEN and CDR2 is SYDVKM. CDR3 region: CASSLMGQGVDEQFF. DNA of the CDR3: TGTGCCAGCAGTTTGATGGGACAGGGGGTGGATGAGCAGTTCTTC.